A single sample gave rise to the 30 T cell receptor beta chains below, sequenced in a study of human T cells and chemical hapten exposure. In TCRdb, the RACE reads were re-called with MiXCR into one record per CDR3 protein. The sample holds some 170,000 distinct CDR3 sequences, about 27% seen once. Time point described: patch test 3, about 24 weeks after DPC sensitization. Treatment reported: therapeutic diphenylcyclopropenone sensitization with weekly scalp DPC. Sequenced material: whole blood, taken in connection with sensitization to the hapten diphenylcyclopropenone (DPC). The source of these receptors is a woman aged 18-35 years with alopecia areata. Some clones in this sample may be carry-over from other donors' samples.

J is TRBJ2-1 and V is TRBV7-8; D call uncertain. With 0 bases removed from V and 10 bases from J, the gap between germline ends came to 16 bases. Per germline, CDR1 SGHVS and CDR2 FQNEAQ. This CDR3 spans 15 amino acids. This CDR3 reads CASSLAPSVNWEQFF. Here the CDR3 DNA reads TGTGCCAGCAGCTTAGCCCCGTCGGTTAATTGGGAGCAGTTCTTC. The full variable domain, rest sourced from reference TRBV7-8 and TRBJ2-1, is GAGVSQSPRYKVAKRGQDVALRCDPISGHVSLFWYQQALGQGPEFLTYFQNEAQLDKSGLPSDRFFAERPEGSVSTLKIQRTQQEDSAVYLCASSLAPSVNWEQFFGPGTRLTVL.

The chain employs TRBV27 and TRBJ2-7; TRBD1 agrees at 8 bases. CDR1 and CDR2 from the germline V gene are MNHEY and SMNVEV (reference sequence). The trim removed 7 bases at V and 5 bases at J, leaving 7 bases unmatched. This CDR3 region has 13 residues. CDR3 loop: CASTRTGFDEQYF. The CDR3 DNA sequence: TGTGCCAGCACCCGGACAGGGTTCGACGAGCAGTACTTC.

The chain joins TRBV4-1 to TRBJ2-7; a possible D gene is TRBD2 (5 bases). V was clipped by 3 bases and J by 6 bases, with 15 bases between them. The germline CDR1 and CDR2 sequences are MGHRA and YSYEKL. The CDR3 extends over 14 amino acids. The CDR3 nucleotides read TGCGCCAGCAGCCACCTCGCGGTAGGAGGCGAGCAGTACTTC. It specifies CASSHLAVGGEQYF.

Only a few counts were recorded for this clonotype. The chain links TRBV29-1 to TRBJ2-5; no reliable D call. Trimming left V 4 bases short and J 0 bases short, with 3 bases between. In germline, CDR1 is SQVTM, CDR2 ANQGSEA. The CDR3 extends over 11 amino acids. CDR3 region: CSVGYQETQYF. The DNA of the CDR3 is TGCAGCGTTGGGTACCAAGAGACCCAGTACTTC.

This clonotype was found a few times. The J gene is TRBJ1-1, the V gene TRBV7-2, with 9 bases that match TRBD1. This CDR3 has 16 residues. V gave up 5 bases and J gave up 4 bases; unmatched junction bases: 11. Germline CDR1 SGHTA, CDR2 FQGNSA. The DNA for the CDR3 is TGTGCCAGCAGCCATCCGGGACAGGGCGGAGGCACTGAAGCTTTCTTT. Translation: CASSHPGQGGGTEAFF.

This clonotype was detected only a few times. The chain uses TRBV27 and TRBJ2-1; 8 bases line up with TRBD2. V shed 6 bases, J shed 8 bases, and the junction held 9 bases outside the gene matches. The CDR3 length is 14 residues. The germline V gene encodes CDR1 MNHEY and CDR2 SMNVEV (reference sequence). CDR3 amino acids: CASSLTSGWDEQFF. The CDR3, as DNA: TGTGCCAGCAGCCTCACTAGCGGATGGGATGAGCAGTTCTTC.

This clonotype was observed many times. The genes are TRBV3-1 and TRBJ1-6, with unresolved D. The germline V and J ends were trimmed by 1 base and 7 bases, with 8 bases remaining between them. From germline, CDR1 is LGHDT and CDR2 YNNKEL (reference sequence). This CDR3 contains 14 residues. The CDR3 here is CASSQVQLNSPLHF. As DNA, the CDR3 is TGTGCCAGCAGCCAAGTACAGCTGAATTCACCCCTCCACTTT.

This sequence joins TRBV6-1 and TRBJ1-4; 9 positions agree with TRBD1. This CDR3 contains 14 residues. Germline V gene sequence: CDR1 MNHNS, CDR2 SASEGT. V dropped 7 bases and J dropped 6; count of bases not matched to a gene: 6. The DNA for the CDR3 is TGTGCCAGCACCCGACAGGGGGTATATGAAAAACTGTTTTTT. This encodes CASTRQGVYEKLFF.

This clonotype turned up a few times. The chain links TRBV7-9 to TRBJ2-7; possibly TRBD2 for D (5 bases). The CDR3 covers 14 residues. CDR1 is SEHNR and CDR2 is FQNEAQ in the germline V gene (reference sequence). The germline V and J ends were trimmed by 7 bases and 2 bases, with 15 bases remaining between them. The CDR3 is CASTLWPGTYEQYF. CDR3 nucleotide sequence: TGTGCCAGCACCCTGTGGCCGGGGACCTACGAGCAGTACTTC.

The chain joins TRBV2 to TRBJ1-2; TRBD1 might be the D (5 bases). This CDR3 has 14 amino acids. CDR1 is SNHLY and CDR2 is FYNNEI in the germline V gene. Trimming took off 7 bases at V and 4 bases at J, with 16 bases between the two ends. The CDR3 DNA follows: TGTGCCAGCATGGGGTTGGGGCTTTTCTATGGCTACACCTTC. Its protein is CASMGLGLFYGYTF.

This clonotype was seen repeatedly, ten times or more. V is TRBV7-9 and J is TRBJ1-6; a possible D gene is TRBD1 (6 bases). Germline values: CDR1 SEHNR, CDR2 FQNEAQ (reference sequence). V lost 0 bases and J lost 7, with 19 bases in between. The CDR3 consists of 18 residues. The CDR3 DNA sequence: TGTGCCAGCAGCTTAGCGGGGATCGGCAGGACAGCAAATTCACCCCTCCACTTT. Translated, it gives CASSLAGIGRTANSPLHF.

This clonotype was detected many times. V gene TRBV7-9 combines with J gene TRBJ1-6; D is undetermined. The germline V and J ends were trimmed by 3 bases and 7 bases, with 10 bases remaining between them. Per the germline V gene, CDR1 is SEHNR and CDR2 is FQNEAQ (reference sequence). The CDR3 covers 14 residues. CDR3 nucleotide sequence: TGTGCCAGCAGCTTTGGGAGTTTAAATTCACCCCTCCACTTT. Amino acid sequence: CASSFGSLNSPLHF. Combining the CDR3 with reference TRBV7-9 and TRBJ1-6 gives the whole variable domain DTGVSQNPRHKITKRGQNVTFRCDPISEHNRLYWYRQTLGQGPEFLTYFQNEAQLEKSRLLSDRFSAERPKGSFSTLEIQRTEQGDSAMYLCASSFGSLNSPLHFGNGTRLTVT.

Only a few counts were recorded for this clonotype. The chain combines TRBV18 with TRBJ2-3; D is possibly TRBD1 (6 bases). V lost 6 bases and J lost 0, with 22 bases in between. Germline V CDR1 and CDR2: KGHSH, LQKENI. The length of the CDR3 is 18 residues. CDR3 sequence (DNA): TGTGCCAGCTCCCTCAAAACAAGCGGACAGAGTAGCACAGATACGCAGTATTTT. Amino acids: CASSLKTSGQSSTDTQYF. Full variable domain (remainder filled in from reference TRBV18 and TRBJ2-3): NAGVMQNPRHLVRRRGQEARLRCSPMKGHSHVYWYRQLPEEGLKFMVYLQKENIIDESGMPKERFSAEFPKEGPSILRIQQVVRGDSAAYFCASSLKTSGQSSTDTQYFGPGTRLTVL.

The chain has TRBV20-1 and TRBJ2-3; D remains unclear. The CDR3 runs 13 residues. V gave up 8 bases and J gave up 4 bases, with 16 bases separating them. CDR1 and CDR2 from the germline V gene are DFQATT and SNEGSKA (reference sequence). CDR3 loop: CSQYSGSADTQYF. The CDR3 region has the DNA TGCAGTCAATACTCCGGGTCGGCAGATACGCAGTATTTT.

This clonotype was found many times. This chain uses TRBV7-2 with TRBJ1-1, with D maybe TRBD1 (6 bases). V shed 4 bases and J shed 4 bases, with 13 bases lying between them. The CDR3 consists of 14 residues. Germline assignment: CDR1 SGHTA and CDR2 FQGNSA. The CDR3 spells CASSSQGFGTEAFF. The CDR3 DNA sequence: TGTGCCAGCAGCTCGCAGGGGTTTGGCACTGAAGCTTTCTTT. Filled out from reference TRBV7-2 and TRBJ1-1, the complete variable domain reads GAGVSQSPSNKVTEKGKDVELRCDPISGHTALYWYRQSLGQGLEFLIYFQGNSAPDKSGLPSDRFSAERTGGSVSTLTIQRTQQEDSAVYLCASSSQGFGTEAFFGQGTRLTVV.

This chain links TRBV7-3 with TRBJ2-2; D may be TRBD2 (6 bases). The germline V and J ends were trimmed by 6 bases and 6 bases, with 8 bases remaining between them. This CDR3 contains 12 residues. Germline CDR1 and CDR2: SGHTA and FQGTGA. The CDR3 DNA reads TGTGCCAGCAGAAGGGAGGCCGGGGAGCTGTTTTTT. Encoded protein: CASRREAGELFF.

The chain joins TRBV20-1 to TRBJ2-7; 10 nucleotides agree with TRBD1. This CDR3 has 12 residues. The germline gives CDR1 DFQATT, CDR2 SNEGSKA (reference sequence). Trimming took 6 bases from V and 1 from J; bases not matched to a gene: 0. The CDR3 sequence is CSAGQGSYEQYF. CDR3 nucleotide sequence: TGCAGTGCGGGACAGGGGTCCTACGAGCAGTACTTC.

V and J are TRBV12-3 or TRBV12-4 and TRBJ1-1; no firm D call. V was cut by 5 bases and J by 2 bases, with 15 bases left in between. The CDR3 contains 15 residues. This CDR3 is CASSLYSGANTEAFF. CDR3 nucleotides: TGTGCCAGCAGTCTCTACTCCGGCGCCAACACTGAAGCTTTCTTT.

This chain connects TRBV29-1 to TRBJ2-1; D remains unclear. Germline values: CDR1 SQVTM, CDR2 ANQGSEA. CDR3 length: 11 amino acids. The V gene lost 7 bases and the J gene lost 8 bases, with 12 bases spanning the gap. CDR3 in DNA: TGCAGCGCCTCCTTAATCCATGAGCAGTTCTTC. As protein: CSASLIHEQFF.

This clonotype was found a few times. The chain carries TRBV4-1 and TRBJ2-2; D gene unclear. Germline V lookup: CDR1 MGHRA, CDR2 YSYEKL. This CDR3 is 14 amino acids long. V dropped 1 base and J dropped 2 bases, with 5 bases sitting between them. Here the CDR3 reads CASSQGSNTGELFF. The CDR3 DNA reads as TGCGCCAGCAGCCAAGGGTCCAACACCGGGGAGCTGTTTTTT.

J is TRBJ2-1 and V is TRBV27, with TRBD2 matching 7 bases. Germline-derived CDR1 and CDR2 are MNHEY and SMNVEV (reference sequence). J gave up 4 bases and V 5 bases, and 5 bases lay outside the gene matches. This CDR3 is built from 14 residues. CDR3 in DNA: TGTGCCAGCAGTAAGGGAGGGTTATACAATGAGCAGTTCTTC. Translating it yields CASSKGGLYNEQFF.

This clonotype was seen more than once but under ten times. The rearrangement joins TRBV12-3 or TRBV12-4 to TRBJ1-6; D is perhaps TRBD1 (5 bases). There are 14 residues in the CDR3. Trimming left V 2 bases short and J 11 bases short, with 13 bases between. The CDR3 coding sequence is TGTGCCAGCAGTTTATTCGGGGGAGGGACACCCCTCCACTTT. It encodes CASSLFGGGTPLHF.

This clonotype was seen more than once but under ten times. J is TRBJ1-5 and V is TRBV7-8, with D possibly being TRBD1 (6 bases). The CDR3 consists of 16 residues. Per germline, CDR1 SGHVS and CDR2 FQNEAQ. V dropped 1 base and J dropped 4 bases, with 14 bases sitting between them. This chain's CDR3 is CASSLDGGQYNQPQHF. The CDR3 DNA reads TGTGCCAGCAGCTTAGACGGCGGACAGTATAATCAGCCCCAGCATTTT.

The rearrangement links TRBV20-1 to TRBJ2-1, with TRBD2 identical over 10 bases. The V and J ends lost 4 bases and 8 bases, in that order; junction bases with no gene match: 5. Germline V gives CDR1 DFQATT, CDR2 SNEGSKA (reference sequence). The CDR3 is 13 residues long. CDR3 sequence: CSATSGSIYEQFF. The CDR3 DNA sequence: TGCAGTGCTACTAGCGGGAGTATCTATGAGCAGTTCTTC.

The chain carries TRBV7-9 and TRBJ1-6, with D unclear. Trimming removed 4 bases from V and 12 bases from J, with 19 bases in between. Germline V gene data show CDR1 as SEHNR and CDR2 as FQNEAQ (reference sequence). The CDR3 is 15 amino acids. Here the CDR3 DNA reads TGTGCCAGCAGCTCTATTGAAGGAACTGAAGGACCCCTCCACTTT. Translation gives CASSSIEGTEGPLHF.

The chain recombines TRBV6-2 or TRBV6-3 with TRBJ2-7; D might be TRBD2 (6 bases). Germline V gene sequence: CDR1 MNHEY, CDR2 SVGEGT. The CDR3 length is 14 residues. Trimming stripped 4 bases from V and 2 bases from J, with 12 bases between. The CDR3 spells CASSSYSGAYEQYF. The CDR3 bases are TGTGCCAGCAGTTCCTATAGCGGAGCCTACGAGCAGTACTTC.

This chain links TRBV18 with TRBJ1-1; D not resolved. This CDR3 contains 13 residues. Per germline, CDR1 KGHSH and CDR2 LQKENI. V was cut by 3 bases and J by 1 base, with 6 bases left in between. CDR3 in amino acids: CASSPEGNTEAFF. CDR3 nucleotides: TGTGCCAGCTCACCGGAGGGGAACACTGAAGCTTTCTTT.

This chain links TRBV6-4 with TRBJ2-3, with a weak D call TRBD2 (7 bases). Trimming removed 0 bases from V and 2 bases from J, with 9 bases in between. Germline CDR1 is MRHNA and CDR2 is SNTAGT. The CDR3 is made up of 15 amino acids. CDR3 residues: CASSDSAGATDTQYF. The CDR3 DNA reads TGTGCCAGCAGTGACTCGGCGGGGGCCACAGATACGCAGTATTTT.

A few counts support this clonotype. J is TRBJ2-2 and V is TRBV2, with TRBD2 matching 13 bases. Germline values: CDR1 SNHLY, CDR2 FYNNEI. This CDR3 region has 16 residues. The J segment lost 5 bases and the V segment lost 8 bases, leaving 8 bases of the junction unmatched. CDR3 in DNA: TGTGCCAGCGGGGAGACTAGCGGGAGGTCGACCGGGGAGCTGTTTTTT. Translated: CASGETSGRSTGELFF.

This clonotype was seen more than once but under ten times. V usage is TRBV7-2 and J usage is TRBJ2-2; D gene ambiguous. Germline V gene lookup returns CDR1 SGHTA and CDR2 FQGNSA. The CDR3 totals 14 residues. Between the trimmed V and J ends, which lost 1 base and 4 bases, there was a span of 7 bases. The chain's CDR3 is CASSLVRSTGELFF. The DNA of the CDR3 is TGTGCCAGCAGCTTAGTACGGAGCACCGGGGAGCTGTTTTTT.